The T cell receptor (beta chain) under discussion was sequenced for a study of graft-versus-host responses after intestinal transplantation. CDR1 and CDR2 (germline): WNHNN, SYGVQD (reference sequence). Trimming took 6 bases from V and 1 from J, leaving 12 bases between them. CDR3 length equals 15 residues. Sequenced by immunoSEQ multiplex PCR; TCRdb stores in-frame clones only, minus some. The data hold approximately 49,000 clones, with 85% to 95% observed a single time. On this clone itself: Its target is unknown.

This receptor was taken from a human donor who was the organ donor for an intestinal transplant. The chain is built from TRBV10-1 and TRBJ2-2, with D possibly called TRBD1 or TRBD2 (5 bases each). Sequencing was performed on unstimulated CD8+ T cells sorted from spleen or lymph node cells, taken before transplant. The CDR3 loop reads CASSGLGENTGELFF. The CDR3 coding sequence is TGCGCCAGCAGCGGATTGGGGGAGAACACCGGGGAGCTGTTTTTT.